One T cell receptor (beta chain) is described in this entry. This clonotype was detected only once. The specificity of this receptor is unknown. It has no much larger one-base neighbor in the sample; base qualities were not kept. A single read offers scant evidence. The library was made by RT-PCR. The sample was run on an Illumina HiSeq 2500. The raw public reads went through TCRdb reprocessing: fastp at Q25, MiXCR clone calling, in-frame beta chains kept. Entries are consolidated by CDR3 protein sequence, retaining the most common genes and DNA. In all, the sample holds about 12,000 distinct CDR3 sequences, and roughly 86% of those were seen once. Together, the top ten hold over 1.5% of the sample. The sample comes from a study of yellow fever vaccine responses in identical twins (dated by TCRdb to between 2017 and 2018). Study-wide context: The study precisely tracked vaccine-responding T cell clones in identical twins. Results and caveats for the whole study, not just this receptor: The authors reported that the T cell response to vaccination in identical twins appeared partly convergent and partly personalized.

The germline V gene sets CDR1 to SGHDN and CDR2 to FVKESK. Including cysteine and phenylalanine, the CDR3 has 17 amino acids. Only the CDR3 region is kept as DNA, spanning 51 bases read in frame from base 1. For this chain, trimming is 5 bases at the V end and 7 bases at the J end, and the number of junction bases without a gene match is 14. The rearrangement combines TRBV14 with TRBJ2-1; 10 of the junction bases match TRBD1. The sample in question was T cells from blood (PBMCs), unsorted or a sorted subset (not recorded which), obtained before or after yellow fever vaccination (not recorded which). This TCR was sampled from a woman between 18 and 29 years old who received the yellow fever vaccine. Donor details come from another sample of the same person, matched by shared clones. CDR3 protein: CASSTTGGGRSTNEQFF. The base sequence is TGTGCCAGCAGCACGACAGGGGGCGGCCGGTCGACGAATGAGCAGTTCTTC. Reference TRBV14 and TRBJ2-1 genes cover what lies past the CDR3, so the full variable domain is EAGVTQFPSHSVIEKGQTVTLRCDPISGHDNLYWYRRVMGKEIKFLLHFVKESKQDESGMPNNRFLAERTGGTYSTLKVQPAELEDSGVYFCASSTTGGGRSTNEQFFGPGTRLTVL.